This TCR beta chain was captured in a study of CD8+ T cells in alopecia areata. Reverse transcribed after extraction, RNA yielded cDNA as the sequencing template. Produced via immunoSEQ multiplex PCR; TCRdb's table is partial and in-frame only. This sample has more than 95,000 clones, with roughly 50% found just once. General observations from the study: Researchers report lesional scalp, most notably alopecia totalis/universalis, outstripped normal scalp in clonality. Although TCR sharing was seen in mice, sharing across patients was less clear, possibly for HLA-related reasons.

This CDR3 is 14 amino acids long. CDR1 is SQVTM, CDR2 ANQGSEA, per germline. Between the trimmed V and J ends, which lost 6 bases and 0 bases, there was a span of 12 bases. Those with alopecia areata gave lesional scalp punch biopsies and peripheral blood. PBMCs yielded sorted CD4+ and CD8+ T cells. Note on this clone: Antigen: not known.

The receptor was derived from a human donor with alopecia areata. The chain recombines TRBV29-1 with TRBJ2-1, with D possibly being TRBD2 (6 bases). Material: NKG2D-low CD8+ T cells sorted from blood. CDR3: CSVSGPSSYNEQFF. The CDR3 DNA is TGCAGCGTGAGCGGGCCGAGCTCCTACAATGAGCAGTTCTTC.